This T cell receptor beta chain came from a study of blood T cell repertoires in COVID-19. Study overall: Samples of COVID-19 (acute and convalescent) were obtained from the United States, Italy and Spain.

How the authors handled the data: From reference gene primer amplification, estimates of nucleated cell counts were derived. TCRdb's copy holds only in-frame clones and misses some; the assay was immunoSEQ multiplex PCR. V and J calls and clone size are those listed in that table; D and trimming were worked out from the DNA. There are roughly 430,000 clones in the sample; approximately 91% occur only once, and roughly 2% lies in the top ten. Cohorts were assigned according to the clinical history that participants reported. The trim removed 10 bases at V and 6 bases at J, leaving 8 bases unmatched. In germline, CDR1 is LNHDA, CDR2 SQIVND (reference sequence). The CDR3 totals 13 residues.

The sequencing sample was made of PBMCs or T cells enriched from blood (not recorded which). The chain uses TRBV19 and TRBJ1-4; 7 nucleotides align to TRBD1. This TCR derives from a woman in her forties with acute COVID-19. The CDR3 bases are TGTGCCACTGGCGGACAGGCCGATGAAAAACTGTTTTTT. It specifies CATGGQADEKLFF.